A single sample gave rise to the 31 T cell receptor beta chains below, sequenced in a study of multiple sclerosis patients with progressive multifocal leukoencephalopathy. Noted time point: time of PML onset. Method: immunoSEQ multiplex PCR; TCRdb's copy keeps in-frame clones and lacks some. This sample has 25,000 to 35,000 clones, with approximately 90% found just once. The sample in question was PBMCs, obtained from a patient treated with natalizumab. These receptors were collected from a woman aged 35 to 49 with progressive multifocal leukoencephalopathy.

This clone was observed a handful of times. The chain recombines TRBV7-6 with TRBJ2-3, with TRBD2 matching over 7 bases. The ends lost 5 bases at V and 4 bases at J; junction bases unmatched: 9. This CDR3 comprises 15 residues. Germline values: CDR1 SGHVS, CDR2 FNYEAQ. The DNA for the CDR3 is TGTGCCAGCAGCCCCGGGGAGGGGAAGTCAGATACGCAGTATTTT. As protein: CASSPGEGKSDTQYF.

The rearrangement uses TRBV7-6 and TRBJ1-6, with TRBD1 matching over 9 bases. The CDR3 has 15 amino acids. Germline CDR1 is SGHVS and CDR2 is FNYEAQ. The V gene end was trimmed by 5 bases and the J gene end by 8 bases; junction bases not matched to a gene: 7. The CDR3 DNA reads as TGTGCCAGCAGCCGTCTGGACAGGGGAGATTCACCCCTCCACTTT. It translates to CASSRLDRGDSPLHF.

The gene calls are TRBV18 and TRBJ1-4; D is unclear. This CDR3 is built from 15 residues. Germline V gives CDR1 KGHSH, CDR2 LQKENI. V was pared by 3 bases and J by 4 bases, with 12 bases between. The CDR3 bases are TGTGCCAGCTCACCGTCAGGACCGCATAATGAAAAACTGTTTTTT. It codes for CASSPSGPHNEKLFF.

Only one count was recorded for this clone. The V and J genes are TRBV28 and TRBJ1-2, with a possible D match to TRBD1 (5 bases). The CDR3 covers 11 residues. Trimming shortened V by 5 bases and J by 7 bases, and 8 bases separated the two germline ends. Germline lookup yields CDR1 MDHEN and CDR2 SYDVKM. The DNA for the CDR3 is TGTGCCAGCAGTCAAGGGGTTGGCTACACCTTC. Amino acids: CASSQGVGYTF.

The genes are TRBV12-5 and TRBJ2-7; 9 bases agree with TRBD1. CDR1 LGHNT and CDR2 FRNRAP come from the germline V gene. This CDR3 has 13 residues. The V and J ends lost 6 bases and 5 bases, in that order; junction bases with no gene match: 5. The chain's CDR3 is CASGSQGAHEQYF. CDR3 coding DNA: TGTGCTAGTGGCTCACAGGGGGCCCACGAGCAGTACTTC. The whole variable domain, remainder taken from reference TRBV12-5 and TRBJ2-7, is DARVTQTPRHKVTEMGQEVTMRCQPILGHNTVFWYRQTMMQGLELLAYFRNRAPLDDSGMPKDRFSAEMPDATLATLKIQPSEPRDSAVYFCASGSQGAHEQYFGPGTRLTVT.

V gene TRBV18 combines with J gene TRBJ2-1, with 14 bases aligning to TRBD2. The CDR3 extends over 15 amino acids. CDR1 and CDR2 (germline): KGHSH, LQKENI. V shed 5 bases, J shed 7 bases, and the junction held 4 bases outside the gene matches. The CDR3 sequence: CASSTRTSGRNEQFF. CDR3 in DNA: TGTGCCAGCTCAACGCGGACTAGCGGGAGGAATGAGCAGTTCTTC.

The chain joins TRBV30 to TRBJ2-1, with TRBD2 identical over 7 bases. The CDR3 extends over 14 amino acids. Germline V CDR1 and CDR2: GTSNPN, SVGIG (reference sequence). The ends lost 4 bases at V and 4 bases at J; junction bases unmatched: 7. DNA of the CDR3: TGTGCCTGGACTTTGTGGGAGGGTTACAATGAGCAGTTCTTC. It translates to CAWTLWEGYNEQFF.

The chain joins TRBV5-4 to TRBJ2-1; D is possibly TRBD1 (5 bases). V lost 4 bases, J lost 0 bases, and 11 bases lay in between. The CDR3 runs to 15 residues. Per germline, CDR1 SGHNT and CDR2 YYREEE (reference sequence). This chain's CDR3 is CASSPQVISYNEQFF. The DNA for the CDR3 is TGTGCCAGCAGCCCACAGGTAATCTCCTACAATGAGCAGTTCTTC.

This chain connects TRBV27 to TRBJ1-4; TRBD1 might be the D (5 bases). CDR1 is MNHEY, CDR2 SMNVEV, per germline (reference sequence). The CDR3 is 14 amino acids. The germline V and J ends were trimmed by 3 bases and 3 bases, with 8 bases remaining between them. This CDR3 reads CASSFLGANEKLFF. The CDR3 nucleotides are TGTGCCAGCAGTTTTTTGGGGGCTAATGAAAAACTGTTTTTT.

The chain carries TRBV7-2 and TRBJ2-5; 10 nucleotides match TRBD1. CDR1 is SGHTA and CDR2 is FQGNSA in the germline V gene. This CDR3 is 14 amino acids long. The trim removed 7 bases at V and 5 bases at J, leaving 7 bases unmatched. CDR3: CASTQTGGGETQYF. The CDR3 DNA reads TGTGCCAGCACCCAGACAGGGGGCGGTGAGACCCAGTACTTC.

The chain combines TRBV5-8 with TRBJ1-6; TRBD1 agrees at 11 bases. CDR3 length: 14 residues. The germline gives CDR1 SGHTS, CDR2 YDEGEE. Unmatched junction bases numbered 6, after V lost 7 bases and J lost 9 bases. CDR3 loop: CASERGQGVSPLHF. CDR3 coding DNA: TGTGCCAGCGAGAGGGGACAGGGGGTTTCACCCCTCCACTTT. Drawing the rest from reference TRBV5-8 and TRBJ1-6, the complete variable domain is EAGVTQSPTHLIKTRGQQATLRCSPISGHTSVYWYQQALGLGLQFLLWYDEGEERNRGNFPPRFSGRQFPNYSSELNVNALELEDSALYLCASERGQGVSPLHFGNGTRLTVT.

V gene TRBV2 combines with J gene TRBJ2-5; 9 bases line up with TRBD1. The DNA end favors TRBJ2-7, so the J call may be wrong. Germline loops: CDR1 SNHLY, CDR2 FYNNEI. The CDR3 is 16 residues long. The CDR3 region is CASSGGTGTNPYEQYF. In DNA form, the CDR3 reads TGTGCCAGCAGTGGTGGGACAGGGACGAACCCCTACGAGCAGTACTTC.

CDR3 loop: CASSRGGTHNQPQHF. The DNA of the CDR3 is TGTGCCAGCAGCCGGGGGGGGACCCATAACCAGCCCCAGCATTTT. The J gene is TRBJ1-5, the V gene TRBV28; perhaps TRBD1 as D (5 bases). CDR3 length: 15 amino acids. V was shortened by 6 bases and J by 7 bases, with 19 bases between the two germline ends. Germline-derived CDR1 and CDR2 are MDHEN and SYDVKM.

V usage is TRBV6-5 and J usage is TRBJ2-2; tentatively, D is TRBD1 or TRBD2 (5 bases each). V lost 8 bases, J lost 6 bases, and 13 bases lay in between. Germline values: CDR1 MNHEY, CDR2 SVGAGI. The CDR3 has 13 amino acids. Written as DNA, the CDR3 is TGTGCCAGCGAGGGGACGGCGGCCGGGGAGCTGTTTTTT. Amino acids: CASEGTAAGELFF.

The CDR3 DNA reads as TGCAGCGTTGAAGTCGCAGGGGGCAATCAGCCCCAGCATTTT. This encodes CSVEVAGGNQPQHF. This chain joins TRBV29-1 and TRBJ1-5; a possible D gene is TRBD1 (6 bases). The ends were cut back, 1 base at V and 2 bases at J, with 9 bases in the middle. The CDR3 consists of 14 residues. The germline V gene has CDR1 SQVTM and CDR2 ANQGSEA.

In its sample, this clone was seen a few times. CDR3 nucleotides: TGCGCCAGCAGCCCGAATTCAGATACGCAGTATTTT. It specifies CASSPNSDTQYF. The genes are TRBV5-1 and TRBJ2-3; the D is unclear. Germline V gene sequence: CDR1 SGHRS, CDR2 YFSETQ. This CDR3 contains 12 residues. V gave up 4 bases and J gave up 4 bases, with 7 bases separating them.

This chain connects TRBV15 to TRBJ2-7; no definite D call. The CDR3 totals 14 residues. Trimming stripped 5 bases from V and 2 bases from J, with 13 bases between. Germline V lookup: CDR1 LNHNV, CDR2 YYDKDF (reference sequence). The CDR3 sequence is CATSPRTVAYEQYF. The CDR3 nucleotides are TGTGCCACCAGCCCACGGACGGTAGCCTACGAGCAGTACTTC.

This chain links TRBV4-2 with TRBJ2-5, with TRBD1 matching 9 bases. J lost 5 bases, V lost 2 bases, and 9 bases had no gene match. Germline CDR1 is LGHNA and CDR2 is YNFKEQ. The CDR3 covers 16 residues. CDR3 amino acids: CASSQTRDRESETQYF. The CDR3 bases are TGTGCCAGCAGCCAAACCCGGGACAGGGAGTCTGAGACCCAGTACTTC.

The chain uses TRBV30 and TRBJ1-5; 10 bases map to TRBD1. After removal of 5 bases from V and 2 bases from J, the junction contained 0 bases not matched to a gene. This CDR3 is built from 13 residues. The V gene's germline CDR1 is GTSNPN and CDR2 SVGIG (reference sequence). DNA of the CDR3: TGTGCCTGGGGGACAGGGGGCAATCAGCCCCAGCATTTT. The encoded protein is CAWGTGGNQPQHF. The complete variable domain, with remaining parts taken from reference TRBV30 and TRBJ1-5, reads SQTIHQWPATLVQPVGSPLSLECTVEGTSNPNLYWYRQAAGRGLQLLFYSVGIGQISSEVPQNLSASRPQDRQFILSSKKLLLSDSGFYLCAWGTGGNQPQHFGDGTRLSIL.

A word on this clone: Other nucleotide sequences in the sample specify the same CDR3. The DNA for the CDR3 is TGTGCCAGCAGTTTGAAGGGCTATGGCTACACCTTC. Translation gives CASSLKGYGYTF. This rearrangement joins TRBV28 to TRBJ1-2; D call uncertain. The length of the CDR3 is 12 residues. Trimming left V 3 bases short and J 4 bases short, with 6 bases between. Germline V gene data show CDR1 as MDHEN and CDR2 as SYDVKM.

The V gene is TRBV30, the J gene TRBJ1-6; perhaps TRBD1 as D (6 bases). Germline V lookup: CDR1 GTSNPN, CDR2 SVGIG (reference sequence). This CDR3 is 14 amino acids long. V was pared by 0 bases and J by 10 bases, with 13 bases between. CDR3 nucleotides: TGTGCCTGGAGTGTGGGGGCCGGAAAATCACCCCTCCACTTT. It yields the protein CAWSVGAGKSPLHF.

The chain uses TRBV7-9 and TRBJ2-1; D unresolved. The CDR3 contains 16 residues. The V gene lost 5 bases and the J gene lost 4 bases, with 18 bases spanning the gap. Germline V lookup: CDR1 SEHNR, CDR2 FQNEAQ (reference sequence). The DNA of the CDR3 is TGTGCCAGCAGCCCACCGGGCTCGAGAATATACAATGAGCAGTTCTTC. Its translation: CASSPPGSRIYNEQFF.

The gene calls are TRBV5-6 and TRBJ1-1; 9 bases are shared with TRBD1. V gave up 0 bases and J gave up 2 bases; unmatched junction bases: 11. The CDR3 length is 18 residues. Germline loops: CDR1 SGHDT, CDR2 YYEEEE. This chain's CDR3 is CASSLAGTGIEANTEAFF. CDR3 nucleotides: TGTGCCAGCAGCTTGGCCGGGACAGGGATAGAGGCTAACACTGAAGCTTTCTTT.

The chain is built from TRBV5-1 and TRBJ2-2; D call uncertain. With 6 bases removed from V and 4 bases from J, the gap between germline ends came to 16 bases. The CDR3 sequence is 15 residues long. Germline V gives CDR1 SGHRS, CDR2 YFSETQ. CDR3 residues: CASTPFLSSTGELFF. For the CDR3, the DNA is TGCGCCAGCACGCCCTTTCTTTCCTCCACCGGGGAGCTGTTTTTT.

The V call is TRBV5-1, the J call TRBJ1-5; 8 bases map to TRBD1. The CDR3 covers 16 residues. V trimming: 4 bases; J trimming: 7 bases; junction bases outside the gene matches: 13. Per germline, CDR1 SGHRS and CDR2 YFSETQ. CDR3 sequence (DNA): TGCGCCAGCAGCCCAGGGGGCACAGCCTACAACCAGCCCCAGCATTTT. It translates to CASSPGGTAYNQPQHF.

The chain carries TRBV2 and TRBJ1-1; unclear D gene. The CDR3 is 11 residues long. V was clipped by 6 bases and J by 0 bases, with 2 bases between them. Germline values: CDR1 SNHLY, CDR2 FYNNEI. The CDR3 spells CASRVNTEAFF. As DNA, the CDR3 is TGTGCCAGCAGGGTGAACACTGAAGCTTTCTTT.

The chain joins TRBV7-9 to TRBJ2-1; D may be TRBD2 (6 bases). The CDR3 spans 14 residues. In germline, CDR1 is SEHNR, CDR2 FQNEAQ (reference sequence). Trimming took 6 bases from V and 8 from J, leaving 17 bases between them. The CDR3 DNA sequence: TGTGCCAGCAGTTCTATCGGGAGTGTGGATGAGCAGTTCTTC. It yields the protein CASSSIGSVDEQFF.

The CDR3 DNA reads as TGTGCCAGCGTACCTCAGGGGGGGCCCGGGGAGCTGTTTTTT. Translated, it gives CASVPQGGPGELFF. The chain uses TRBV2 and TRBJ2-2; D might be TRBD1 or TRBD2, each matching 7 bases. V shed 8 bases and J shed 6 bases, with 16 bases lying between them. Germline CDR1 SNHLY, CDR2 FYNNEI. The CDR3 contains 14 residues.

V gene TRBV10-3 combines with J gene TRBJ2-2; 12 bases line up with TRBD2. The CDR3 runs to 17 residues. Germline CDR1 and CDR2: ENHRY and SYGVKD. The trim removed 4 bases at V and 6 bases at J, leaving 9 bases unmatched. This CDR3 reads CAISAGSSGRAPGELFF. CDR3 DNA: TGTGCCATCAGTGCTGGTTCTAGCGGGAGGGCCCCCGGGGAGCTGTTTTTT.

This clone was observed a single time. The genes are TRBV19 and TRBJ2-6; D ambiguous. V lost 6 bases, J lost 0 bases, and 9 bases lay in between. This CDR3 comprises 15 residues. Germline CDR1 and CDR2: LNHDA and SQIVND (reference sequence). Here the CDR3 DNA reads TGTGCCAGTAGCCCCCGACCCTCTGGGGCCAACGTCCTGACTTTC. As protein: CASSPRPSGANVLTF.

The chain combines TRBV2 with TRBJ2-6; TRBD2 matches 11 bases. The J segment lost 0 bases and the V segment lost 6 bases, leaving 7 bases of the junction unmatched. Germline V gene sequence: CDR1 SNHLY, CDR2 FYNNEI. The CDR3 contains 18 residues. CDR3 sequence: CASRTRLAGSSGANVLTF. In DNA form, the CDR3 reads TGTGCCAGCAGGACTAGACTAGCGGGGAGCTCTGGGGCCAACGTCCTGACTTTC. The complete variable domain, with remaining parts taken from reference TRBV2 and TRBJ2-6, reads EPEVTQTPSHQVTQMGQEVILRCVPISNHLYFYWYRQILGQKVEFLVSFYNNEISEKSEIFDDQFSVERPDGSNFTLKIRSTKLEDSAMYFCASRTRLAGSSGANVLTFGAGSRLTVL.